Below are 23 T cell receptor beta chains sequenced from a single sample in a study of T cell responses to AZD1222 COVID-19 vaccine. The repertoire was sequenced with immunoSEQ multiplex PCR; TCRdb's copy has only in-frame clones and lacks some. The sample consists of some 150,000 clones, 92% of them appearing once. The specimen was peripheral blood, collected 28 days after the second AZD1222 dose. The receptors shown here come from an adult who received the AZD1222 COVID-19 vaccine.

This clone was seen a handful of times. The J gene is TRBJ2-5, the V gene TRBV19; 13 bases line up with TRBD2. Germline trimming cut 9 bases from V and 2 bases from J; bases unmatched to any gene: 9. The length of the CDR3 is 16 residues. Germline assignment: CDR1 LNHDA and CDR2 SQIVND (reference sequence). The CDR3 bases are TGTGCCAGCGGGAGAGGACTAGCGGGGGTTCAAGAGACCCAGTACTTC. Its protein product is CASGRGLAGVQETQYF. Full variable domain (rest looked up from reference TRBV19 and TRBJ2-5): DGGITQSPKYLFRKEGQNVTLSCEQNLNHDAMYWYRQDPGQGLRLIYYSQIVNDFQKGDIAEGYSVSREKKESFPLTVTSAQKNPTAFYLCASGRGLAGVQETQYFGPGTRLLVL.

This sequence joins TRBV4-1 and TRBJ1-1; D possibly corresponds to TRBD1 (6 bases). This CDR3 region has 14 residues. Germline V lookup: CDR1 MGHRA, CDR2 YSYEKL. V shed 0 bases and J shed 8 bases, with 13 bases lying between them. For the CDR3, the DNA is TGCGCCAGCAGCCAAGATTCAGGAACAGGGGAAGCTTTCTTT. Amino acid sequence: CASSQDSGTGEAFF.

This chain links TRBV7-9 with TRBJ1-2; TRBD1 matches 12 bases. The CDR3 is 17 residues long. Trimming removed 9 bases from V and 4 bases from J; junction bases left unmatched: 15. CDR1 is SEHNR, CDR2 FQNEAQ, per germline (reference sequence). The CDR3 loop reads CASHPGTGGMLGYGYTF. In DNA form, the CDR3 reads TGTGCCAGTCACCCCGGGACAGGGGGCATGTTGGGCTATGGCTACACCTTC.

This sequence joins TRBV11-3 and TRBJ1-1, with a weak D call TRBD1 (5 bases). The CDR3 has 15 residues. Trimming stripped 1 base from V and 0 bases from J, with 9 bases between. Germline CDR1 SGHNT, CDR2 YENEEA. This chain's CDR3 is CASSLVGGLNTEAFF. The CDR3 nucleotides are TGTGCCAGCAGCTTAGTTGGGGGGTTGAACACTGAAGCTTTCTTT.

The chain has TRBV18 and TRBJ1-1; 7 nucleotides match TRBD1. The germline V gene encodes CDR1 KGHSH and CDR2 LQKENI. CDR3 length: 14 amino acids. J lost 5 bases, V lost 5 bases, and 8 bases had no gene match. CDR3 in DNA: TGTGCCAGCTCAACCTCGACAGGGTTGACTGAAGCTTTCTTT. Translating gives CASSTSTGLTEAFF.

The chain has TRBV5-4 and TRBJ1-3; a weak D match, TRBD1 (5 bases). The CDR3 has 13 residues. The V gene's germline CDR1 is SGHNT and CDR2 YYREEE (reference sequence). V lost 4 bases and J lost 4, with 9 bases in between. This CDR3 is CASSPTAGNTIYF. The CDR3 DNA follows: TGTGCCAGCAGCCCGACAGCAGGAAACACCATATATTTT.

The chain recombines TRBV2 with TRBJ2-7, with 7 bases identical to TRBD2. The V gene's germline CDR1 is SNHLY and CDR2 FYNNEI. The CDR3 length is 14 residues. The J segment lost 0 bases and the V segment lost 7 bases, leaving 6 bases of the junction unmatched. As DNA, the CDR3 is TGTGCCAGCACCCCGGGGGGAAGCTCCTACGAGCAGTACTTC. Protein product: CASTPGGSSYEQYF. The full variable domain, completed using reference TRBV2 and TRBJ2-7, is EPEVTQTPSHQVTQMGQEVILRCVPISNHLYFYWYRQILGQKVEFLVSFYNNEISEKSEIFDDQFSVERPDGSNFTLKIRSTKLEDSAMYFCASTPGGSSYEQYFGPGTRLTVT.

The chain is built from TRBV5-3 and TRBJ1-2; TRBD1 is a possible D gene (5 bases). TRBV5-3 falls under the ORF class, with uncertain function. This CDR3 is built from 13 residues. V lost 1 base, J lost 3 bases, and 7 bases lay in between. For the CDR3, the DNA is TGTGCCAGAAGCTTGAGACAGCACTATGGCTACACCTTC. Protein sequence: CARSLRQHYGYTF.

The chain uses TRBV4-1 and TRBJ1-4, with a tentative D call TRBD1 (5 bases). The CDR3 contains 16 residues. Germline CDR1 reads MGHRA; CDR2 reads YSYEKL. V was cut by 0 bases and J by 2 bases, with 10 bases left in between. In DNA form, the CDR3 reads TGCGCCAGCAGCCAAGATAGGCCAGGGACTAATGAAAAACTGTTTTTT. It encodes CASSQDRPGTNEKLFF.

V usage is TRBV18 and J usage is TRBJ1-2, with D hard to call. The CDR3 covers 16 residues. Trimming removed 3 bases from V and 0 bases from J, with 14 bases in between. Germline lookup yields CDR1 KGHSH and CDR2 LQKENI. In DNA, the CDR3 is TGTGCCAGCTCACCGGGTCCCGGCTACGCTAACTATGGCTACACCTTC. Encoded protein: CASSPGPGYANYGYTF.

The CDR3 protein is CASSIRGGTASYEQYF. CDR3 bases: TGTGCCAGTAGTATCCGGGGCGGGACAGCTTCCTACGAGCAGTACTTC. The chain is built from TRBV19 and TRBJ2-7; TRBD1 might be the D (7 bases). The CDR3 covers 16 residues. Per germline, CDR1 LNHDA and CDR2 SQIVND (reference sequence). Trimming left V 3 bases short and J 1 base short, with 16 bases between.

This clone has only one observation. The genes are TRBV28 and TRBJ1-5; no reliable D call. CDR3 length: 16 amino acids. The ends were cut back, 5 bases at V and 4 bases at J, with 18 bases in the middle. Germline loops: CDR1 MDHEN, CDR2 SYDVKM. CDR3 in DNA: TGTGCCAGCAGTCCTCGAGTAGAGGGTTATAATCAGCCCCAGCATTTT. Its translation: CASSPRVEGYNQPQHF.

The rearrangement links TRBV2 to TRBJ1-2; TRBD1 might be the D (6 bases). Trimming left V 6 bases short and J 8 bases short, with 16 bases between. CDR1 SNHLY and CDR2 FYNNEI come from the germline V gene. This CDR3 contains 13 residues. The CDR3, as DNA: TGTGCCAGCAGCGCGATGGGGGCGGGAGGCTACACCTTC. Its translation is CASSAMGAGGYTF.

This clone occurred once. As DNA, the CDR3 is TGTGCCAGCAGTTGGTCCTTTGGGCCTTACGAGCAGTACTTC. Its protein product is CASSWSFGPYEQYF. J is TRBJ2-7 and V is TRBV6-5, with D unresolved. Deletions cut 4 bases from V and 4 bases from J, with 14 bases between. The CDR3 is made up of 14 amino acids. CDR1 MNHEY and CDR2 SVGAGI come from the germline V gene.

The chain links TRBV15 to TRBJ2-1; TRBD1 is a possible D gene (6 bases). The CDR3 spans 14 residues. Looked up from germline, CDR1 is LNHNV and CDR2 is YYDKDF (reference sequence). V lost 1 base and J lost 9, with 13 bases in between. CDR3 loop: CATSRVTGFREQFF. In DNA form, the CDR3 reads TGTGCCACCAGCAGAGTTACAGGGTTTCGTGAGCAGTTCTTC.

V gene TRBV11-2 combines with J gene TRBJ2-1; TRBD1 matches 11 bases. J lost 7 bases, V lost 10 bases, and 9 bases had no gene match. Germline assignment: CDR1 SGHAT and CDR2 FQNNGV. The CDR3 loop spans 14 amino acids. CDR3 amino acids: CATIPGTGGNEQFF. The CDR3 coding sequence is TGTGCCACAATCCCCGGGACAGGGGGAAATGAGCAGTTCTTC.

This clone was seen only once. The chain links TRBV24-1 to TRBJ2-2; D is possibly TRBD1 or TRBD2 (6 bases each). The CDR3 is made up of 13 amino acids. With 7 bases removed from V and 4 bases from J, the gap between germline ends came to 9 bases. Germline CDR1 KGHDR, CDR2 SFDVKD. For the CDR3, the DNA is TGTGCCACCAGGAGGGGGGTCACCGGGGAGCTGTTTTTT. This codes for CATRRGVTGELFF.

The rearrangement links TRBV18 to TRBJ2-2; D call uncertain. CDR1 and CDR2 (germline): KGHSH, LQKENI. Trimming cost V 3 bases and J 8 bases, with 10 bases left between them. The CDR3 is 13 residues long. CDR3 DNA sequence: TGTGCCAGCTCACCGCCCAGTTTAGGGGAGCTGTTTTTT. Its protein product is CASSPPSLGELFF.

The V and J genes are TRBV28 and TRBJ1-1; D possibly corresponds to TRBD1 (5 bases). The CDR3 has 14 amino acids. Germline V gene sequence: CDR1 MDHEN, CDR2 SYDVKM. V lost 4 bases, J lost 2 bases, and 11 bases lay in between. The CDR3 sequence: CASSYRGGNTEAFF. CDR3 DNA sequence: TGTGCCAGCAGTTATCGGGGCGGTAACACTGAAGCTTTCTTT.

The chain employs TRBV5-1 and TRBJ2-5; D assignment may be TRBD1 or TRBD2 (6 bases each). Trimming took off 4 bases at V and 7 bases at J, with 14 bases between the two ends. Germline assignment: CDR1 SGHRS and CDR2 YFSETQ. The CDR3 totals 13 residues. The CDR3 loop reads CASSQEGGVTQYF. In nucleotides, the CDR3 is TGCGCCAGCAGCCAGGAGGGGGGTGTGACCCAGTACTTC.

V gene TRBV29-1 combines with J gene TRBJ1-5; no clear D. The CDR3 has 13 residues. V dropped 6 bases and J dropped 2 bases, with 11 bases sitting between them. Germline CDR1 reads SQVTM; CDR2 reads ANQGSEA. CDR3 in amino acids: CSVQGWGNQPQHF. In DNA, the CDR3 is TGCAGCGTCCAAGGCTGGGGCAATCAGCCCCAGCATTTT.

V is TRBV28 and J is TRBJ2-3; 12 positions match TRBD2. The V and J ends lost 5 bases and 0 bases, in that order; junction bases with no gene match: 9. The CDR3 covers 18 residues. CDR1 MDHEN and CDR2 SYDVKM come from the germline V gene. CDR3 coding DNA: TGTGCCAGCAGTGAGCGGACTAGCGGGACTTCTAGCACAGATACGCAGTATTTT. This codes for CASSERTSGTSSTDTQYF.

The chain has TRBV11-3 and TRBJ2-1; unclear D gene. The CDR3 covers 13 residues. Between the trimmed V and J ends, which lost 3 bases and 9 bases, there was a span of 12 bases. Per the germline V gene, CDR1 is SGHNT and CDR2 is YENEEA. CDR3 nucleotide sequence: TGTGCCAGCAGCTTTGGGGATCACAGTGAGCAGTTCTTC. Its protein product is CASSFGDHSEQFF.